This T cell receptor beta chain was identified during a study of blood T cell repertoires in COVID-19. Authors' data handling: Amplified reference gene primers provided the basis for estimating nucleated cell counts. Sequencing used immunoSEQ multiplex PCR; TCRdb keeps in-frame clones, though not all of them. V, J and clone size derive from that table, while D and trimming were established from the DNA sequence. This table has 400,000 or so clones, about 87% appearing once. Sequences were obtained from PBMCs or T cells enriched from blood (not recorded which). The source of this sequence is a man aged 40-55 years in a cohort exposed to, infected with or recovered from COVID-19 (not recorded which).

The CDR3 bases are TGTGCCAGCAGCCAGGTAGAAGCGGGGACCATAACCTACGAGCAGTACTTC. It translates to CASSQVEAGTITYEQYF. The rearrangement uses TRBV4-2 and TRBJ2-7, with TRBD2 identical over 7 bases. V lost 3 bases to trimming and J lost 2 bases; unmatched junction nucleotides: 13. Germline-derived CDR1 and CDR2 are LGHNA and YNFKEQ. CDR3 length equals 17 residues.